One and the same sample provided the 8 T cell receptor beta chains below, sequenced in a study of shared clonotypes between healthy human individuals. The assay was immunoSEQ multiplex PCR, and TCRdb's table has in-frame clones only and misses some. The table includes about 660,000 clones, 74% detected once. The sample was memory CD4+ T cells sorted from blood. Sample subset: CD45RA-negative fraction. The receptors were gathered from a woman younger than 45 in good health.

V usage is TRBV5-1 and J usage is TRBJ2-1; 9 bases fit TRBD2. From germline, CDR1 is SGHRS and CDR2 YFSETQ. This CDR3 comprises 17 residues. V shed 0 bases and J 5 bases; nucleotides not matched to a gene: 9. This chain's CDR3 is CASSLVGGRAGDNEQFF. CDR3 bases: TGCGCCAGCAGCTTGGTCGGCGGGAGGGCCGGTGACAATGAGCAGTTCTTC.

The rearrangement joins TRBV2 to TRBJ1-1, with 8 bases identical to TRBD1. From germline, CDR1 is SNHLY and CDR2 FYNNEI. The V and J ends lost 6 bases and 6 bases, in that order; junction bases with no gene match: 9. CDR3 length: 14 residues. The CDR3 loop reads CASSLGTGIAEAFF. For the CDR3, the DNA is TGTGCCAGCAGCCTAGGGACAGGAATAGCTGAAGCTTTCTTT.

Regarding this clone: Other nucleotide sequences from this sample produce the same CDR3. J is TRBJ2-5 and V is TRBV2; no clear D. The CDR3 covers 12 residues. Germline-derived CDR1 and CDR2 are SNHLY and FYNNEI. Trimming cost V 7 bases and J 4 bases, with 10 bases left between them. CDR3 DNA: TGTGCCAGCAAAGGAACTGGAGAGACCCAGTACTTC. It codes for CASKGTGETQYF.

The chain joins TRBV9 to TRBJ1-2; D call uncertain. V lost 0 bases and J lost 7, with 4 bases in between. Germline lookup yields CDR1 SGDLS and CDR2 YYNGEE. The CDR3 is made up of 11 amino acids. In DNA, the CDR3 is TGTGCCAGCAGCGTAGGATTTGGCTACACCTTC. Residues: CASSVGFGYTF.

The chain carries TRBV6-6 and TRBJ1-3, with 7 bases identical to TRBD1. With V trimmed by 7 bases and J by 4 bases, 4 bases remained unmatched. Germline loops: CDR1 MNHNY, CDR2 SVGAGI (reference sequence). The CDR3 is 13 residues long. The CDR3, as DNA: TGTGCCAGCACCGACAGGGAGGGAAACACCATATATTTT. The encoded protein is CASTDREGNTIYF.

The chain couples TRBV9 to TRBJ2-7; D is possibly TRBD2 (7 bases). The V gene's germline CDR1 is SGDLS and CDR2 YYNGEE. The CDR3 has 15 amino acids. Trimming left V 0 bases short and J 2 bases short, with 12 bases between. The CDR3 loop reads CASSVEGGGAYEQYF. In nucleotides, the CDR3 is TGTGCCAGCAGCGTAGAGGGAGGGGGAGCCTACGAGCAGTACTTC.

The genes are TRBV19 and TRBJ2-2; D ambiguous. This CDR3 comprises 17 residues. V was trimmed by 6 bases and J by 0 bases, leaving 17 bases between them. Germline V gene data show CDR1 as LNHDA and CDR2 as SQIVND (reference sequence). CDR3 sequence (DNA): TGTGCCAGTAGCTGGTCGTCTCTACCGCCGAACACCGGGGAGCTGTTTTTT. Translation: CASSWSSLPPNTGELFF.

This clone was seen just once. This chain uses TRBV14 with TRBJ2-6, with D unresolved. With 0 bases removed from V and 3 bases from J, the gap between germline ends came to 9 bases. The CDR3 contains 16 residues. Germline V gives CDR1 SGHDN, CDR2 FVKESK. The CDR3, as DNA: TGTGCCAGCAGCCAAGAGCTTGGGGTTGGGGCCAACGTCCTGACTTTC. Its translation is CASSQELGVGANVLTF. The variable domain in full, with the rest retrieved from reference TRBV14 and TRBJ2-6, is EAGVTQFPSHSVIEKGQTVTLRCDPISGHDNLYWYRRVMGKEIKFLLHFVKESKQDESGMPNNRFLAERTGGTYSTLKVQPAELEDSGVYFCASSQELGVGANVLTFGAGSRLTVL.